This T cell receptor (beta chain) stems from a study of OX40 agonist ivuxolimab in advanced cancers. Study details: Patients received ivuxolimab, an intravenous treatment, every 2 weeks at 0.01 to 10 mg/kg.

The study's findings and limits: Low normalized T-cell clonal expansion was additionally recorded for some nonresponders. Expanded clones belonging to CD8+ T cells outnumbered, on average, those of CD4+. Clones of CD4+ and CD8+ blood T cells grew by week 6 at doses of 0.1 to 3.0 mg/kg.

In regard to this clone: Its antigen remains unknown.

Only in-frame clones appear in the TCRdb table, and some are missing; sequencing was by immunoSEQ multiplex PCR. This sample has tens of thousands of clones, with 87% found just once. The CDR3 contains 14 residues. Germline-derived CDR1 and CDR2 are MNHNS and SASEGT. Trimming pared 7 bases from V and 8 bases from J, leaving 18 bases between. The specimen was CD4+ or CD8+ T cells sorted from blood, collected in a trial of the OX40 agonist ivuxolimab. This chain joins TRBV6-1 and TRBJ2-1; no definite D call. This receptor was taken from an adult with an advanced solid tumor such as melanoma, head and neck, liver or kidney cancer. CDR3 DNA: TGTGCCAGCACCAAGGACCCGTCCCGCGATGAGCAGTTCTTC. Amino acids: CASTKDPSRDEQFF.